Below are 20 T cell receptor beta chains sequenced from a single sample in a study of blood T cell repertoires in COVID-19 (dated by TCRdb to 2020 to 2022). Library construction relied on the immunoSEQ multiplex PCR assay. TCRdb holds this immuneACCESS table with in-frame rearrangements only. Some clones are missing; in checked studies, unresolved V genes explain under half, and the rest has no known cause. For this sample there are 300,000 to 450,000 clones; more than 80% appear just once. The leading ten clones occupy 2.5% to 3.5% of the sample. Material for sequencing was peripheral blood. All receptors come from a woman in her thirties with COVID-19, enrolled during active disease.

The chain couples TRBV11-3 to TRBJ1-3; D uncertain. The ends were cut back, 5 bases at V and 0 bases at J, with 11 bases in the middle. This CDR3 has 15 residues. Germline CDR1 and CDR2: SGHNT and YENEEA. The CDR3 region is CASSGTRSSGNTIYF. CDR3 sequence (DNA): TGTGCCAGCAGCGGTACACGGAGCTCTGGAAACACCATATATTTT.

CDR3 DNA: TGCGCCAGCAGCCAAGACTCAGGACCGGACAGGAATCAGCCCCAGCATTTT. This gives the protein CASSQDSGPDRNQPQHF. The chain employs TRBV4-3 and TRBJ1-5; TRBD1 aligns across 7 bases. CDR3 length: 17 amino acids. V trimming: 0 bases; J trimming: 4 bases; junction bases outside the gene matches: 9. Germline V lookup: CDR1 LGHNA, CDR2 YSLEER.

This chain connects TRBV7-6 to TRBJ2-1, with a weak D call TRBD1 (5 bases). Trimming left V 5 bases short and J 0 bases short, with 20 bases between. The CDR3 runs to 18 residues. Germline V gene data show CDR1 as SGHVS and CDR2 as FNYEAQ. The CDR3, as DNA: TGTGCCAGCAGCCATCTCGGGTGGGGCAGGAGCTCCTACAATGAGCAGTTCTTC. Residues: CASSHLGWGRSSYNEQFF.

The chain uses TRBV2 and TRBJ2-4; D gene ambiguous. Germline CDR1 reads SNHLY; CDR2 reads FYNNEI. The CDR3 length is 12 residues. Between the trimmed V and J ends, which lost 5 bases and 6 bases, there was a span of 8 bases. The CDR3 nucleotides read TGTGCCAGCAGTCCAATTTTAAACATTCAGTACTTC. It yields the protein CASSPILNIQYF.

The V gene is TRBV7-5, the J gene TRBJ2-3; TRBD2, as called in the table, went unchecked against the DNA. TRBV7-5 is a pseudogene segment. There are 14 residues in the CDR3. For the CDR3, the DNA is TGTGCCAGAAACCTACCGACTAGCACAGATACGCAGTATTTT. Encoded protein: CARNLPTSTDTQYF.

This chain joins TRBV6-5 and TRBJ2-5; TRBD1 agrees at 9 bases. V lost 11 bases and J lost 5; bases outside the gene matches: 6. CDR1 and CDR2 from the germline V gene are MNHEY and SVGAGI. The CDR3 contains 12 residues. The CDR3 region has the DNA TGTGCCTCAGGGACAGGGTGGGAGACCCAGTACTTC. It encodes CASGTGWETQYF.

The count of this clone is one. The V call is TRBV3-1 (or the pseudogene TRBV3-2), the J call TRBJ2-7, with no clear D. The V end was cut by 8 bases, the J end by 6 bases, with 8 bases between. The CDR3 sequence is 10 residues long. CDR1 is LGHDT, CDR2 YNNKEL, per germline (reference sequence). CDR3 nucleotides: TGTGCCAGCTGGTCGAGCGAGCAGTACGTC. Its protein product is CASWSSEQYV.

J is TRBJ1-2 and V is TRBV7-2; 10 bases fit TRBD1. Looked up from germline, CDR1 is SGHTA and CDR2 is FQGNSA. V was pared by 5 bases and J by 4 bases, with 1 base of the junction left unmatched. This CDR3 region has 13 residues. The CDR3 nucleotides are TGTGCCAGCAGCGACAGGGGGCTCTATGGCTACACCTTC. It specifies CASSDRGLYGYTF.

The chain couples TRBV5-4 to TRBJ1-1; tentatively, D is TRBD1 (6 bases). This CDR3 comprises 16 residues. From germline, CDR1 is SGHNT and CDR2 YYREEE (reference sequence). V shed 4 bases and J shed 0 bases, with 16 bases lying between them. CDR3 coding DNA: TGTGCCAGCAGCCATGAACCGGGACATCTGAACACTGAAGCTTTCTTT. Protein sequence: CASSHEPGHLNTEAFF.

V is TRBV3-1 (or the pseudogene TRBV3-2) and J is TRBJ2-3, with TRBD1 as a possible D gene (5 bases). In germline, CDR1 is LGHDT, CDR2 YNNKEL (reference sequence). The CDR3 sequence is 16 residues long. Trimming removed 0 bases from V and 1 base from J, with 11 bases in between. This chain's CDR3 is CASSQDLQVRTDTQYF. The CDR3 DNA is TGTGCCAGCAGCCAAGATTTACAGGTTCGCACAGATACGCAGTATTTT.

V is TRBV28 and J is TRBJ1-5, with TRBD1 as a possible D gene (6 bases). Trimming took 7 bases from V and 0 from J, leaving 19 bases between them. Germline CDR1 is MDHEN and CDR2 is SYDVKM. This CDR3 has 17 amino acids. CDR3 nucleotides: TGTGCCAGCAACTCAGGGAGGGGACACTATAGCAATCAGCCCCAGCATTTT. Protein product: CASNSGRGHYSNQPQHF.

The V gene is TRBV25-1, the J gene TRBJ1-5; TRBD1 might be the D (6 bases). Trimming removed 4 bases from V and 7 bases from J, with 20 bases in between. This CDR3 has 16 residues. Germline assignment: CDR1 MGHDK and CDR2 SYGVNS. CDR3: CASSAPTGTKRQPQHF. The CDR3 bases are TGTGCCAGCAGTGCTCCAACCGGGACAAAGAGGCAGCCCCAGCATTTT.

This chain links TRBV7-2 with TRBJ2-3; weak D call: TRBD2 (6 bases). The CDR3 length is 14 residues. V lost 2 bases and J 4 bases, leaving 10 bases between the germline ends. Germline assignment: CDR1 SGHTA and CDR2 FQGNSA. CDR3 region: CASSLTRESDTQYF. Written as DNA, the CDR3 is TGTGCCAGCAGCTTAACCCGGGAGTCAGATACGCAGTATTTT.

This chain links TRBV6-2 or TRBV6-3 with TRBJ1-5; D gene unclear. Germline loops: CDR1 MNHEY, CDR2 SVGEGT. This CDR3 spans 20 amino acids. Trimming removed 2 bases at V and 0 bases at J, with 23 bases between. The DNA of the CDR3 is TGTGCCAGCAGTTACGAACCCCGGGTGGAGTCCACAATTAGCAATCAGCCCCAGCATTTT. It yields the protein CASSYEPRVESTISNQPQHF.

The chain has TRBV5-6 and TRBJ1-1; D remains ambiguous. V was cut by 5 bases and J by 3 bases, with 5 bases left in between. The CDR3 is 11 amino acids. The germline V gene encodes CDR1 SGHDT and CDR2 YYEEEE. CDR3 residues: CASSRYTEAFF. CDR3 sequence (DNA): TGTGCCAGCAGTCGGTACACTGAAGCTTTCTTT. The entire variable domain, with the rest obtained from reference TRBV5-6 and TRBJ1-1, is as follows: DAGVTQSPTHLIKTRGQQVTLRCSPKSGHDTVSWYQQALGQGPQFIFQYYEEEERQRGNFPDRFSGHQFPNYSSELNVNALLLGDSALYLCASSRYTEAFFGQGTRLTVV.

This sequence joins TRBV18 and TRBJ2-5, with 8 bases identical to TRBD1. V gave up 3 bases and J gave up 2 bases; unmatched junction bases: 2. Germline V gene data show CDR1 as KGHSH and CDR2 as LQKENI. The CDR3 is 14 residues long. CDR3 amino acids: CASSPRTGQETQYF. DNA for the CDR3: TGTGCCAGCTCACCGAGGACAGGGCAAGAGACCCAGTACTTC.

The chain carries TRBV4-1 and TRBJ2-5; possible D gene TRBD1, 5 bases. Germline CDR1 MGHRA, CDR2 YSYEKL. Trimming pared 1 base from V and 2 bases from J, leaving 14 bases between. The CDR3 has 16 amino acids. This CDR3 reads CASSQGSDRSQETQYF. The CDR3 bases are TGCGCCAGCAGCCAAGGGTCTGACAGATCACAAGAGACCCAGTACTTC.

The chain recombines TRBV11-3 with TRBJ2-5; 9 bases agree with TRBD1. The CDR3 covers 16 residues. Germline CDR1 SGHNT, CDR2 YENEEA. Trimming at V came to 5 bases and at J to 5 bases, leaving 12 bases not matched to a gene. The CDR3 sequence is CASSLSYDRGEETQYF. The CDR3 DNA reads TGTGCCAGCAGCCTATCCTACGACAGGGGGGAGGAGACCCAGTACTTC.

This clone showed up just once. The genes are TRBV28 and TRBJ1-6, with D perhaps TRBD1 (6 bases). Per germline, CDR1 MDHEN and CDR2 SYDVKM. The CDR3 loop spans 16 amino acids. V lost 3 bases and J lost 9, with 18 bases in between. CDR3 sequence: CASSFRPRQAGSPLHF. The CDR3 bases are TGTGCCAGCAGTTTCCGTCCTAGACAGGCAGGTTCACCCCTCCACTTT.

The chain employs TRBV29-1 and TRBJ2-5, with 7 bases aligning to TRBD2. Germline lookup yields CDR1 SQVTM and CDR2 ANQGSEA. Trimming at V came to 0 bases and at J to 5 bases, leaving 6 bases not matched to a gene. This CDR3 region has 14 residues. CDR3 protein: CSVEDLAGDETQYF. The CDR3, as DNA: TGCAGCGTTGAAGATCTTGCGGGGGATGAGACCCAGTACTTC. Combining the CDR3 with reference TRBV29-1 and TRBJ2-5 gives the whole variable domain SAVISQKPSRDICQRGTSLTIQCQVDSQVTMMFWYRQQPGQSLTLIATANQGSEATYESGFVIDKFPISRPNLTFSTLTVSNMSPEDSSIYLCSVEDLAGDETQYFGPGTRLLVL.